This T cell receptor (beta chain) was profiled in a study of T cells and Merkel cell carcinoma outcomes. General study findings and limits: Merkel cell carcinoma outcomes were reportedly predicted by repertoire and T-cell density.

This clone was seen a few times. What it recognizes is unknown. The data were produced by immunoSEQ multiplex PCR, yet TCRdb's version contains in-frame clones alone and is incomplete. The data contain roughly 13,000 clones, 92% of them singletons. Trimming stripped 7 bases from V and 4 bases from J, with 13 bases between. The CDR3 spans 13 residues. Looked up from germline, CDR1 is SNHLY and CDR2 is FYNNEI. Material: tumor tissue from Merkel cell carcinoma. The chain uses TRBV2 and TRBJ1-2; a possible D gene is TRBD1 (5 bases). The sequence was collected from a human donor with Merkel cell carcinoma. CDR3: CASTRGRGYGYTF. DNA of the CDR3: TGTGCCAGCACACGGGGGAGGGGCTATGGCTACACCTTC.